These 26 T cell receptor beta chains came from one sample sequenced in a study of shared clonotypes between healthy human individuals. Assay: immunoSEQ multiplex PCR; the TCRdb copy retains only in-frame clones and omits some. The top ten hold about 9.4% of the sample, which has roughly 170,000 clones, 66% seen once. The sequencing sample was made of memory CD4+ T cells sorted from blood. Subset given: CD45RA-negative fraction. The source of these receptors is a man aged 30 to 39 in good health.

The genes are TRBV5-4 and TRBJ2-3, with 7 bases that match TRBD1. CDR3 length equals 15 residues. V trimming: 4 bases; J trimming: 2 bases; junction bases outside the gene matches: 7. Looked up from germline, CDR1 is SGHNT and CDR2 is YYREEE (reference sequence). The CDR3 DNA reads as TGTGCCAGCAGCCATGACAGGGTTAACACAGATACGCAGTATTTT. It yields the protein CASSHDRVNTDTQYF.

The rearrangement uses TRBV6-6 and TRBJ1-1; no firm D call. The germline V gene encodes CDR1 MNHNY and CDR2 SVGAGI (reference sequence). The CDR3 loop spans 13 amino acids. V gave up 2 bases and J gave up 1 base, with 5 bases separating them. The CDR3 sequence: CASSYRSNTEAFF. The CDR3 DNA sequence: TGTGCCAGCAGTTACCGTTCGAACACTGAAGCTTTCTTT.

J is TRBJ1-2 and V is TRBV27; no clear D. The CDR3 totals 15 residues. The V end was cut by 6 bases, the J end by 8 bases, with 22 bases between. Germline V CDR1 and CDR2: MNHEY, SMNVEV (reference sequence). The CDR3 DNA follows: TGTGCCAGCAGGCTGGGCACCGGTGGTTTAGGCGGCTACACCTTC. It is translated as CASRLGTGGLGGYTF.

This clone was observed a handful of times. The rearrangement links TRBV14 to TRBJ2-3; D is unresolved. This CDR3 contains 16 residues. V was cut by 4 bases and J by 0 bases, with 14 bases left in between. CDR1 SGHDN and CDR2 FVKESK come from the germline V gene. The CDR3 protein is CASSPWTVISTDTQYF. The CDR3 nucleotides read TGTGCCAGCAGCCCCTGGACGGTCATAAGCACAGATACGCAGTATTTT.

The chain uses TRBV27 and TRBJ2-1; 12 positions agree with TRBD1. This CDR3 comprises 16 residues. J gave up 7 bases and V 5 bases, and 9 bases lay outside the gene matches. Germline-derived CDR1 and CDR2 are MNHEY and SMNVEV (reference sequence). CDR3 nucleotides: TGTGCCAGCAGTCCCCGGGACAGGGGGCTGTCGAATGAGCAGTTCTTC. As protein: CASSPRDRGLSNEQFF.

The gene calls are TRBV18 and TRBJ2-1; TRBD2 matches 8 bases. Germline V CDR1 and CDR2: KGHSH, LQKENI. Losses at the gene ends were 5 bases for V and 3 bases for J; bases not matched to a gene: 9. CDR3 length equals 16 residues. CDR3 coding DNA: TGTGCCAGCTCAGGTGGGGGGCTAGCGGGCTACAATGAGCAGTTCTTC. Protein: CASSGGGLAGYNEQFF. The whole variable domain, remainder taken from reference TRBV18 and TRBJ2-1, is NAGVMQNPRHLVRRRGQEARLRCSPMKGHSHVYWYRQLPEEGLKFMVYLQKENIIDESGMPKERFSAEFPKEGPSILRIQQVVRGDSAAYFCASSGGGLAGYNEQFFGPGTRLTVL.

The genes are TRBV29-1 and TRBJ2-1, with 8 bases identical to TRBD2. Trimming took 7 bases from V and 8 from J; bases not matched to a gene: 19. The CDR3 extends over 16 amino acids. CDR1 is SQVTM and CDR2 is ANQGSEA in the germline V gene. Written as DNA, the CDR3 is TGCAGCGCTCTGGGCTTTGGCGGGAGGTCGCGAGATGAGCAGTTCTTC. Translating it yields CSALGFGGRSRDEQFF.

The J gene is TRBJ1-2, the V gene TRBV2, with TRBD1 as a possible D gene (6 bases). CDR3 length: 15 residues. CDR1 and CDR2 (germline): SNHLY, FYNNEI. The V gene lost 2 bases and the J gene lost 2 bases, with 12 bases spanning the gap. CDR3 DNA: TGTGCCAGCAGTGAACAGTGGGACACAAACTATGGCTACACCTTC. This codes for CASSEQWDTNYGYTF.

This clone showed up just once. The V call is TRBV7-2, the J call TRBJ2-5; no clear D gene. Between the trimmed V and J ends, which lost 6 bases and 4 bases, there was a span of 6 bases. The CDR3 covers 11 residues. The germline CDR1 and CDR2 sequences are SGHTA and FQGNSA. CDR3 coding DNA: TGTGCCAGCAGTCCAATAGAGACCCAGTACTTC. Translated: CASSPIETQYF. The full variable domain, completed using reference TRBV7-2 and TRBJ2-5, is GAGVSQSPSNKVTEKGKDVELRCDPISGHTALYWYRQSLGQGLEFLIYFQGNSAPDKSGLPSDRFSAERTGGSVSTLTIQRTQQEDSAVYLCASSPIETQYFGPGTRLLVL.

The CDR3 loop reads CASSLGTDTEAFF. The CDR3 DNA reads TGTGCCAGCAGCTTGGGGACGGACACTGAAGCTTTCTTT. This sequence joins TRBV5-4 and TRBJ1-1; D remains unclear. The V gene's germline CDR1 is SGHNT and CDR2 YYREEE (reference sequence). The CDR3 has 13 amino acids. V dropped 0 bases and J dropped 3 bases, with 6 bases sitting between them.

The CDR3 reads CASSLLSPRGIRGQPQHF. CDR3 DNA sequence: TGCGCCAGCAGTCTTCTTTCACCCAGGGGGATTAGGGGTCAGCCCCAGCATTTT. The chain has TRBV23-1 and TRBJ1-5, with 7 bases lining up with TRBD1. TRBV23-1 is an ORF, and what it does is uncertain. V was pared by 4 bases and J by 6 bases, with 18 bases of the junction left unmatched. The CDR3 extends over 18 amino acids.

The sample holds a few counts of this clone. The gene calls are TRBV10-3 and TRBJ2-7, with 8 bases identical to TRBD2. CDR3 length: 14 residues. Germline loops: CDR1 ENHRY, CDR2 SYGVKD. V was clipped by 7 bases and J by 2 bases; unmatched bases: 7. CDR3 amino acids: CAIKGSGNTYEQYF. DNA of the CDR3: TGTGCCATCAAGGGTAGCGGGAACACCTACGAGCAGTACTTC.

The chain recombines TRBV11-3 with TRBJ2-7, with D unresolved. Trimming took off 5 bases at V and 3 bases at J, with 5 bases between the two ends. The CDR3 totals 11 residues. The germline V gene has CDR1 SGHNT and CDR2 YENEEA. The CDR3 spells CASSRYYEQYF. The CDR3 bases are TGTGCCAGCAGCCGATACTACGAGCAGTACTTC.

This clone showed up just once. The CDR3 is CASSSSPGSTGGTEAFF. CDR3 coding DNA: TGTGCCAGCAGCTCTAGCCCAGGTAGTACCGGTGGGACTGAAGCTTTCTTT. The genes are TRBV7-9 and TRBJ1-1, with D unclear. V dropped 4 bases and J dropped 5 bases, with 23 bases sitting between them. Germline values: CDR1 SEHNR, CDR2 FQNEAQ (reference sequence). CDR3 length: 17 amino acids.

The chain links TRBV5-4 to TRBJ2-3, with 7 bases that match TRBD2. The CDR3 contains 14 residues. The germline V gene encodes CDR1 SGHNT and CDR2 YYREEE (reference sequence). Trimming removed 4 bases from V and 4 bases from J; junction bases left unmatched: 6. CDR3 bases: TGTGCCAGCAGCAGGGAGGGCCGCGCAGATACGCAGTATTTT. It encodes CASSREGRADTQYF.

The CDR3 DNA reads as TGTGCCAGCAGTGAAGCGCCCCTTACTCTTGCCAAAAACATTCAGTACTTC. The encoded protein is CASSEAPLTLAKNIQYF. This rearrangement joins TRBV2 to TRBJ2-4, with D unclear. The V end lost 0 bases, the J end lost 1 base, and 13 bases lay between the germline ends. Germline CDR1 SNHLY, CDR2 FYNNEI. The CDR3 is 17 amino acids.

The sample holds a few counts of this clone. This chain uses TRBV30 with TRBJ1-2; TRBD1 is a possible D gene (5 bases). Germline V gene lookup returns CDR1 GTSNPN and CDR2 SVGIG (reference sequence). Trimming stripped 2 bases from V and 2 bases from J, with 6 bases between. This CDR3 is 12 amino acids long. CDR3 bases: TGTGCCTGGAGTAGGGGAAACTATGGCTACACCTTC. Translated: CAWSRGNYGYTF.

CDR3 in amino acids: CASSTGTSKQFF. The CDR3 DNA reads TGTGCCAGTAGTACCGGGACTAGCAAGCAGTTCTTC. The chain carries TRBV19 and TRBJ2-1, with 9 nucleotides matching TRBD2. Germline V CDR1 and CDR2: LNHDA, SQIVND (reference sequence). This CDR3 comprises 12 residues. Trimming took 4 bases from V and 11 from J; bases not matched to a gene: 3.

The V call is TRBV2, the J call TRBJ2-7, with 13 bases fitting TRBD2. The CDR3 extends over 16 amino acids. The germline V gene has CDR1 SNHLY and CDR2 FYNNEI. Unmatched junction bases numbered 11, after V lost 6 bases and J lost 6 bases. The chain's CDR3 is CASRGKLAGGPGEQYF. CDR3 coding DNA: TGTGCCAGCAGAGGTAAACTAGCGGGAGGGCCGGGCGAGCAGTACTTC.

The gene calls are TRBV9 and TRBJ2-3; D remains ambiguous. The CDR3 spans 14 residues. Between the trimmed V and J ends, which lost 0 bases and 5 bases, there was a span of 10 bases. The germline V gene has CDR1 SGDLS and CDR2 YYNGEE. CDR3 sequence: CASSVGPRIDTQYF. DNA for the CDR3: TGTGCCAGCAGCGTAGGCCCACGGATAGATACGCAGTATTTT.

The rearrangement joins TRBV27 to TRBJ2-3; possibly TRBD1 for D (6 bases). Looked up from germline, CDR1 is MNHEY and CDR2 is SMNVEV (reference sequence). The CDR3 covers 16 residues. Trimming took off 5 bases at V and 0 bases at J, with 15 bases between the two ends. The DNA for the CDR3 is TGTGCCAGCAGTCCCGCCACAGGGCCGAGCACAGATACGCAGTATTTT. Residues: CASSPATGPSTDTQYF.

The V call is TRBV13, the J call TRBJ2-7; either TRBD1 or TRBD2 may fit D (5 bases each). The germline gives CDR1 PRHDT, CDR2 FYEKMQ (reference sequence). The CDR3 has 15 residues. V was pared by 0 bases and J by 3 bases, with 12 bases between. The CDR3 here is CASSLGQDEGYEQYF. The CDR3 DNA sequence: TGTGCCAGCAGCTTAGGACAGGATGAGGGCTACGAGCAGTACTTC.

This chain joins TRBV5-1 and TRBJ2-2, with D possibly being TRBD2 (5 bases). The germline V gene encodes CDR1 SGHRS and CDR2 YFSETQ. V lost 0 bases to trimming and J lost 2 bases, with 8 bases between them. The CDR3 contains 15 residues. The CDR3 coding sequence is TGCGCCAGCAGCTTGGGAGGGCTAAACACCGGGGAGCTGTTTTTT. This sequence encodes CASSLGGLNTGELFF. The full variable domain, in which reference TRBV5-1 and TRBJ2-2 provide the parts outside the CDR3, is KAGVTQTPRYLIKTRGQQVTLSCSPISGHRSVSWYQQTPGQGLQFLFEYFSETQRNKGNFPGRFSGRQFSNSRSEMNVSTLELGDSALYLCASSLGGLNTGELFFGEGSRLTVL.

The CDR3 here is CASSPDRGLIGELFF. The CDR3 coding sequence is TGTGCCAGCAGTCCAGACAGGGGGCTAATCGGGGAGCTGTTTTTT. This chain connects TRBV2 to TRBJ2-2; 10 bases match TRBD1. Trimming at V came to 5 bases and at J to 7 bases, leaving 7 bases not matched to a gene. The CDR3 extends over 15 amino acids. Germline loops: CDR1 SNHLY, CDR2 FYNNEI.

This clone appeared a few times. The chain uses TRBV6-1 and TRBJ1-4, with D hard to call. Germline-derived CDR1 and CDR2 are MNHNS and SASEGT. The CDR3 has 13 residues. The V gene lost 2 bases and the J gene lost 10 bases, with 11 bases spanning the gap. The CDR3 nucleotides are TGTGCCAGCAGTGAAAATGCGGAGCCAAAACTGTTTTTT. It translates to CASSENAEPKLFF.

This clone was detected only a few times. This chain links TRBV15 with TRBJ2-1; the D gene is possibly TRBD2 (5 bases). V was trimmed by 1 base and J by 0 bases, leaving 10 bases between them. CDR1 and CDR2 from the germline V gene are LNHNV and YYDKDF (reference sequence). This CDR3 is built from 16 residues. Written as DNA, the CDR3 is TGTGCCACCAGCAGAGGTCGAGGGAGCTCCTACAATGAGCAGTTCTTC. This sequence encodes CATSRGRGSSYNEQFF.